This T cell receptor (beta chain) was observed in a study of regulatory T cells in long-lasting Graves disease. CDR1 and CDR2 (germline): LGHDT, YNNKEL (reference sequence). The CDR3 spans 14 residues. V was trimmed by 0 bases and J by 13 bases, leaving 16 bases between them. In building TCR beta libraries, iRepertoire HTBI primers were used together with Arm-PCR of CDR3 regions. TCRdb analysed the multiplex PCR reads with MiXCR anew, one entry per CDR3 protein. Here the sample spans 400,000 to 550,000 distinct CDR3 sequences, 16% being singletons. Described time point: newly diagnosed GD, antithyroid drugs for less than 3 months. Isolated PBMC RNA provided the starting material for the TCR library. In addition, the sample was reused for a study of T cells in Graves' hyperthyroidism and ophthalmopathy.

Sequences were derived from peripheral blood mononuclear cells (PBMCs), sampled at new diagnosis, from a patient treated with antithyroid drugs. V usage is TRBV3-1 and J usage is TRBJ2-1; perhaps TRBD2 as D (6 bases). The source of this sequence is a woman under 40 with Graves disease. The CDR3 spells CASSQDYGLSPQFF. The CDR3 DNA reads TGTGCCAGCAGCCAAGATTACGGACTAAGTCCTCAGTTCTTC.